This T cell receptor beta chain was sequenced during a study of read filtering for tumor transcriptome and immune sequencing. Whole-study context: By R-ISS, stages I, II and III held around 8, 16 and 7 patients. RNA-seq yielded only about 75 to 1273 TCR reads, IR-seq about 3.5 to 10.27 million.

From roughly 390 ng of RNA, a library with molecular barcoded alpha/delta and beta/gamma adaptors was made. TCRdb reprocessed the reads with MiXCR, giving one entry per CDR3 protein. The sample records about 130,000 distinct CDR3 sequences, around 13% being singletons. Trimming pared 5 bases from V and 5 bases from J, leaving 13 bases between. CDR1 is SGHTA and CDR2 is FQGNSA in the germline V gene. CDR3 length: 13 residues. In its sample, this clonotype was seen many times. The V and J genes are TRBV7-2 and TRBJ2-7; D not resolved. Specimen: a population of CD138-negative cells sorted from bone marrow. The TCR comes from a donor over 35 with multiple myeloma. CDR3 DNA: TGTGCCAGCAGCGCGCTACTTGTCAACGAGCAGTACTTC. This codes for CASSALLVNEQYF.